One sample yielded the 32 T cell receptor beta chains listed below, sequenced in a study of T cells in tuberculosis. Measured with immunoSEQ multiplex PCR; TCRdb has only the in-frame clones, and not every one. Counted here are about 35,000 clones, roughly 93% occurring once; the ten biggest clones make up around 10%. The time point here: new active TB diagnosis, blood taken before or within 7 days of starting treatment. The input for sequencing was PBMCs, taken at tuberculosis diagnosis. The receptor set was obtained from an adult with tuberculosis.

The chain combines TRBV19 with TRBJ1-6; 11 bases agree with TRBD1. CDR3 size: 18 residues. V lost 3 bases to trimming and J lost 3 bases; unmatched junction nucleotides: 7. Germline V lookup: CDR1 LNHDA, CDR2 SQIVND (reference sequence). This chain's CDR3 is CASSISGQGAVYNSPLHF. As DNA, the CDR3 is TGTGCCAGTAGTATTTCCGGACAGGGGGCCGTCTATAATTCACCCCTCCACTTT.

The chain recombines TRBV29-1 with TRBJ1-2, with 7 bases aligning to TRBD1. Germline lookup yields CDR1 SQVTM and CDR2 ANQGSEA. Trimming cost V 6 bases and J 7 bases; bases outside gene matches: 5. There are 11 residues in the CDR3. In DNA, the CDR3 is TGCAGCGTAGAGGGGGCCGGTGGCTACACCTTC. Its protein is CSVEGAGGYTF.

The gene calls are TRBV5-6 and TRBJ2-2; D uncertain. The CDR3 is made up of 14 amino acids. The V gene's germline CDR1 is SGHDT and CDR2 YYEEEE. V gave up 2 bases and J gave up 2 bases, with 7 bases separating them. CDR3 sequence: CASSFNRNTGELFF. Written as DNA, the CDR3 is TGTGCCAGCAGCTTTAATCGTAACACCGGGGAGCTGTTTTTT.

The chain joins TRBV11-2 to TRBJ2-7; D unclear. The V gene lost 0 bases and the J gene lost 3 bases, with 6 bases spanning the gap. The germline V gene has CDR1 SGHAT and CDR2 FQNNGV. The CDR3 runs 13 residues. CDR3: CASSLDLNYEQYF. CDR3 nucleotide sequence: TGTGCCAGCAGCTTAGACTTAAACTACGAGCAGTACTTC.

J is TRBJ2-7 and V is TRBV27; TRBD1 matches at 8 bases. This CDR3 has 15 amino acids. The trim removed 5 bases at V and 1 base at J, leaving 7 bases unmatched. The germline gives CDR1 MNHEY, CDR2 SMNVEV (reference sequence). CDR3 bases: TGTGCCAGCAGTCCTGGACAGGGAAAATCCTACGAGCAGTACTTC. As protein: CASSPGQGKSYEQYF.

This clone was detected a few times. The rearrangement joins TRBV10-3 to TRBJ2-2; possibly TRBD2 for D (6 bases). The CDR3 is 12 amino acids. Germline V gene sequence: CDR1 ENHRY, CDR2 SYGVKD. CDR3 DNA: TGTGCAACGTCGGGAGACGGCGGGGAGCTGTTTTTT. It yields the protein CATSGDGGELFF.

This chain's CDR3 is CASSTPAGGGYEQYF. The CDR3 DNA sequence: TGTGCCAGCAGTACCCCGGCGGGGGGTGGATACGAGCAGTACTTC. This chain uses TRBV7-6 with TRBJ2-7; TRBD2 matches at 8 bases. Per germline, CDR1 SGHVS and CDR2 FNYEAQ. Trimming at V came to 6 bases and at J to 4 bases, leaving 11 bases not matched to a gene. CDR3 length: 15 amino acids.

This chain links TRBV19 with TRBJ1-3, with no clear D. The length of the CDR3 is 15 residues. CDR1 LNHDA and CDR2 SQIVND come from the germline V gene (reference sequence). Trimming shortened V by 6 bases and J by 0 bases, and 12 bases separated the two germline ends. The CDR3 DNA is TGTGCCAGTAGCCTAAAACGGGACTCTGGAAACACCATATATTTT. This translates into CASSLKRDSGNTIYF. The whole variable domain, remainder taken from reference TRBV19 and TRBJ1-3, is DGGITQSPKYLFRKEGQNVTLSCEQNLNHDAMYWYRQDPGQGLRLIYYSQIVNDFQKGDIAEGYSVSREKKESFPLTVTSAQKNPTAFYLCASSLKRDSGNTIYFGEGSWLTVV.

About this clone itself: Within the sample, other DNA sequences also encode this same CDR3. The V and J genes are TRBV9 and TRBJ1-3, with 7 nucleotides matching TRBD1. Germline assignment: CDR1 SGDLS and CDR2 YYNGEE. There are 17 residues in the CDR3. V lost 0 bases and J lost 0; bases outside the gene matches: 6. The CDR3 is CASSVARAGGSGNTIYF. The DNA of the CDR3 is TGTGCCAGCAGCGTAGCTCGGGCAGGGGGCTCTGGAAACACCATATATTTT.

This chain uses TRBV5-4 with TRBJ2-5; 9 bases align to TRBD1. Unmatched junction bases numbered 7, after V lost 4 bases and J lost 3 bases. The CDR3 spans 15 residues. Germline assignment: CDR1 SGHNT and CDR2 YYREEE (reference sequence). The CDR3 protein is CASSGGGQGKETQYF. For the CDR3, the DNA is TGTGCCAGCAGCGGGGGGGGACAGGGAAAAGAGACCCAGTACTTC.

The rearrangement uses TRBV10-3 and TRBJ2-5, with D possibly matching TRBD2 (6 bases). This CDR3 spans 16 amino acids. Germline V gene data show CDR1 as ENHRY and CDR2 as SYGVKD. V lost 6 bases and J 5 bases, leaving 22 bases between the germline ends. CDR3 amino acids: CAISKGLANSRETQYF. The CDR3 DNA follows: TGTGCCATCAGCAAGGGGCTAGCGAATTCTAGGGAGACCCAGTACTTC.

The V and J genes are TRBV18 and TRBJ1-2; 11 bases match TRBD1. Germline assignment: CDR1 KGHSH and CDR2 LQKENI. J gave up 3 bases and V 6 bases, and 3 bases lay outside the gene matches. The CDR3 loop spans 14 amino acids. The CDR3 DNA follows: TGTGCCAGCTCCCGGACAGGGGGCGACTATGGCTACACCTTC. Its translation is CASSRTGGDYGYTF.

This clone was seen just once. V is TRBV30 and J is TRBJ1-2; unclear D gene. This CDR3 has 11 residues. Germline V gives CDR1 GTSNPN, CDR2 SVGIG (reference sequence). Deletions cut 7 bases from V and 8 bases from J, with 14 bases between. The CDR3 bases are TGTGCCTCCCGCTGGCAGAGGGGCTACACCTTC. As protein: CASRWQRGYTF.

The rearrangement uses TRBV7-9 and TRBJ2-7, with D perhaps matching TRBD2 (5 bases). This CDR3 is 12 amino acids long. CDR1 is SEHNR, CDR2 FQNEAQ, per germline (reference sequence). V was shortened by 6 bases and J by 2 bases, with 8 bases between the two germline ends. The DNA for the CDR3 is TGTGCCAGCAGTAGAGGGACCTACGAGCAGTACTTC. This encodes CASSRGTYEQYF.

The chain couples TRBV28 to TRBJ1-5; D ambiguous. The V end was cut by 4 bases, the J end by 11 bases, with 15 bases between. Germline CDR1 MDHEN, CDR2 SYDVKM. This CDR3 has 13 amino acids. The CDR3: CASSSSAGGTQHF. The DNA for the CDR3 is TGTGCCAGCAGTTCCTCGGCAGGAGGGACCCAGCATTTT. The complete variable domain, with remaining parts taken from reference TRBV28 and TRBJ1-5, reads DVKVTQSSRYLVKRTGEKVFLECVQDMDHENMFWYRQDPGLGLRLIYFSYDVKMKEKGDIPEGYSVSREKKERFSLILESASTNQTSMYLCASSSSAGGTQHFGDGTRLSIL.

This rearrangement joins TRBV5-1 to TRBJ1-1; 10 nucleotides line up with TRBD1. The CDR3 totals 15 residues. After removal of 4 bases from V and 6 bases from J, the junction contained 9 bases not matched to a gene. Germline CDR1 SGHRS, CDR2 YFSETQ. CDR3 sequence reads: CASSELGQGRSEAFF. As DNA, the CDR3 is TGCGCCAGCAGCGAGCTGGGACAGGGGAGATCTGAAGCTTTCTTT.

The rearrangement links TRBV21-1 to TRBJ2-7; TRBD1 is taken as the D call from the table, unchecked against the DNA. TRBV21-1 is assigned pseudogene status. This CDR3 comprises 14 residues. For the CDR3, the DNA is TGTGCCAGCACGGAGAGCAGGGTACCCTACGAGCAGTACTTC. Translating gives CASTESRVPYEQYF.

V usage is TRBV5-1 and J usage is TRBJ2-3; TRBD2 agrees at 10 bases. Trimming took 0 bases from V and 2 from J; bases not matched to a gene: 3. Germline-derived CDR1 and CDR2 are SGHRS and YFSETQ. This CDR3 comprises 16 residues. The chain's CDR3 is CASSLGTSGNTDTQYF. The CDR3 DNA sequence: TGCGCCAGCAGCTTGGGTACTAGCGGGAACACAGATACGCAGTATTTT. The variable domain in full, with the rest retrieved from reference TRBV5-1 and TRBJ2-3, is KAGVTQTPRYLIKTRGQQVTLSCSPISGHRSVSWYQQTPGQGLQFLFEYFSETQRNKGNFPGRFSGRQFSNSRSEMNVSTLELGDSALYLCASSLGTSGNTDTQYFGPGTRLTVL.

CDR3 amino acids: CASSPNWGLQETQYF. As DNA, the CDR3 is TGTGCCAGCAGCCCAAACTGGGGCTTGCAAGAGACCCAGTACTTC. The rearrangement links TRBV7-6 to TRBJ2-5; maybe TRBD1 (5 bases). With 5 bases removed from V and 2 bases from J, the gap between germline ends came to 15 bases. The germline V gene encodes CDR1 SGHVS and CDR2 FNYEAQ. CDR3 length equals 15 residues.

In this sample, this clone is large. The chain employs TRBV27 and TRBJ1-2; possibly TRBD1 for D (6 bases). Germline CDR1 and CDR2: MNHEY and SMNVEV (reference sequence). The CDR3 has 13 residues. V was pared by 5 bases and J by 8 bases, with 15 bases between. DNA of the CDR3: TGTGCCAGCAGTCCGACCCAGGGGTACGGCTACACCTTC. Translated: CASSPTQGYGYTF.

This chain links TRBV5-1 with TRBJ2-3, with 9 nucleotides matching TRBD1. The junction had 8 bases not matched to a gene; V was cut back by 3 bases and J by 6 bases. This CDR3 has 15 residues. Germline values: CDR1 SGHRS, CDR2 YFSETQ. The CDR3 nucleotides are TGCGCCAGCAGCTCCGGGACAGGGTATACGGATACGCAGTATTTT. The encoded protein is CASSSGTGYTDTQYF.

J is TRBJ2-3 and V is TRBV5-4; maybe TRBD2 (5 bases). CDR3 size: 14 residues. Trimming stripped 0 bases from V and 5 bases from J, with 10 bases between. Germline CDR1 reads SGHNT; CDR2 reads YYREEE (reference sequence). The CDR3 nucleotides are TGTGCCAGCAGCTTGGGGGGAGCTCGAGATACGCAGTATTTT. This translates into CASSLGGARDTQYF.

The chain employs TRBV30 and TRBJ2-7, with TRBD2 matching over 8 bases. The CDR3 loop spans 12 amino acids. V dropped 5 bases and J dropped 2; count of bases not matched to a gene: 2. Germline loops: CDR1 GTSNPN, CDR2 SVGIG (reference sequence). CDR3 DNA sequence: TGTGCCTGGGCGGGACTAGCCTACGAGCAGTACTTC. It codes for CAWAGLAYEQYF.

This rearrangement joins TRBV9 to TRBJ1-1; 7 nucleotides agree with TRBD1. Trimming removed 3 bases from V and 0 bases from J; junction bases left unmatched: 5. The CDR3 length is 15 residues. Germline-derived CDR1 and CDR2 are SGDLS and YYNGEE. The CDR3 bases are TGTGCCAGCAGCGGGGGACAGCTTTTGAACACTGAAGCTTTCTTT. Protein: CASSGGQLLNTEAFF.

The chain has TRBV18 and TRBJ1-6; TRBD1 matches at 10 bases. Trimming cost V 6 bases and J 5 bases; bases outside gene matches: 4. The CDR3 has 15 residues. Germline CDR1 is KGHSH and CDR2 is LQKENI. The CDR3 protein is CASSLTGGNNSPLHF. CDR3 sequence (DNA): TGTGCCAGCTCGCTGACAGGGGGCAATAATTCACCCCTCCACTTT.

The V and J genes are TRBV25-1 and TRBJ1-1; D uncertain. Deletions cut 1 base from V and 2 bases from J, with 5 bases between. Per germline, CDR1 MGHDK and CDR2 SYGVNS. The CDR3 is made up of 13 amino acids. The CDR3 protein is CASSEFSNTEAFF. The CDR3 DNA is TGTGCCAGCAGTGAATTCAGTAACACTGAAGCTTTCTTT.

This sequence joins TRBV6-1 and TRBJ2-7; D unresolved. The germline gives CDR1 MNHNS, CDR2 SASEGT. The CDR3 spans 11 residues. V dropped 8 bases and J dropped 4 bases, with 9 bases sitting between them. The CDR3 sequence: CASAESYEQYF. The CDR3 nucleotides read TGTGCCAGCGCCGAGAGTTACGAGCAGTACTTC.

V and J are TRBV6-5 and TRBJ2-3; D possibly corresponds to TRBD1 (6 bases). V shed 5 bases and J shed 5 bases, with 14 bases lying between them. Germline assignment: CDR1 MNHEY and CDR2 SVGAGI. The CDR3 length is 14 residues. The CDR3 sequence is CASSNREWGDTQYF. CDR3 bases: TGTGCCAGCAGTAACAGGGAGTGGGGAGATACGCAGTATTTT.

The chain has TRBV20-1 and TRBJ2-2; no clear D. The V gene's germline CDR1 is DFQATT and CDR2 SNEGSKA (reference sequence). This CDR3 is 11 amino acids long. Trimming took 6 bases from V and 4 from J, leaving 6 bases between them. As DNA, the CDR3 is TGCAGTGCCTCGAGCACCGGGGAGCTGTTTTTT. This gives the protein CSASSTGELFF.

The chain has TRBV4-2 and TRBJ2-3; 13 positions agree with TRBD2. The CDR3 loop spans 14 amino acids. V lost 4 bases and J lost 9; bases outside the gene matches: 4. Germline V gene sequence: CDR1 LGHNA, CDR2 YNFKEQ. Here the CDR3 DNA reads TGTGCCAGCAGCCGCGGACTAGCGGGAGACACGCAGTATTTT. As protein: CASSRGLAGDTQYF.

The chain couples TRBV5-1 to TRBJ2-1; maybe TRBD2 (6 bases). Trimming left V 5 bases short and J 2 bases short, with 23 bases between. CDR3 length: 18 amino acids. Germline values: CDR1 SGHRS, CDR2 YFSETQ. The CDR3 region is CASRPRITIADPYNEQFF. CDR3 nucleotide sequence: TGCGCCAGCAGACCAAGGATCACAATAGCGGACCCCTACAATGAGCAGTTCTTC.

The chain employs TRBV27 and TRBJ2-7, with 7 bases aligning to TRBD1. Trimming cost V 3 bases and J 3 bases; bases outside gene matches: 5. Germline V gene data show CDR1 as MNHEY and CDR2 as SMNVEV (reference sequence). This CDR3 has 14 residues. The CDR3 DNA sequence: TGTGCCAGCAGTTTCTTGGGACAGTTCTACGAGCAGTACTTC. Encoded protein: CASSFLGQFYEQYF.